The subject of this entry is one T cell receptor beta chain. Its antigen is unidentified. The CDR3 contains 13 residues. CDR1 and CDR2 (germline): MNHEY, SVGAGI. V shed 6 bases, J shed 8 bases, and the junction held 9 bases outside the gene matches. Profiled with immunoSEQ multiplex PCR; TCRdb holds only in-frame clones, not every one. The profile shows about 120,000 clones, around 92% of them singletons. These data are taken from a study of T cell responses to AZD1222 COVID-19 vaccine. Findings and limits, study-wide: Baseline seropositives among AZD1222 recipients totaled only 5 to 7. Clonal diversity was possibly underestimated; the donors were predominantly white British and more often female.

The V call is TRBV6-5, the J call TRBJ1-2; 7 bases align to TRBD1. This clonotype originated in an adult in good health. Sequencing used peripheral blood, obtained on day 0 of AZD1222 vaccination. The CDR3, as DNA: TGTGCCAGCAGGTGGGAGGGGGCGGGGGGCTACACCTTC. This gives the protein CASRWEGAGGYTF.